The 18 T cell receptor gamma chains in this list originate from one sample, sequenced in a study of γδ T cells in repeated Plasmodium falciparum infection. Gammadelta T cells were flow-sorted from PBMC into Vgamma9/Vdelta2+ and Vdelta2-negative populations for bulk analysis. With CATT, TCRdb re-called clones from the multiplex PCR reads. The sample consists of 14,000 or so gamma-chain clones, under 2% of them appearing once. Sequencing was performed on gamma-delta T cells from blood. Receptors were obtained from a pool of human donors (malaria-infected and uninfected, not separated).

This clone was seen many times. The TCRdb protein comes from a much larger clone and disagrees with this DNA's translation at residue 6, likely due to a read error; the protein given here is derived from the DNA. The CDR3 nucleotides read TGTGCCTTGTGGGAGCGCAATTTGGCTTGTTATTATAAGAAACTCTTT. Residues: CALWERNLACYYKKLF. The rearrangement uses TRGV9 and TRGJ1 or TRGJ2. TCRdb carries no J gene annotation; the J gene was assigned here by matching the DNA with germline. The CDR3 has 16 residues. The germline V gene encodes CDR1 GITISATS and CDR2 ISYDGTV (reference sequence). Trimming at V came to 3 bases and at J to 3 bases, leaving 14 bases not matched to a gene.

This clone came up many times. A far larger clone is one base from this, pointing to a likely read error. At the DNA level, this CDR3 is encoded by other sequences in the same sample as well. The chain has TRGV9 and TRGJP. Since TCRdb gives no J gene, matching the DNA to germline was used here to assign it. CDR1 and CDR2 from the germline V gene are GITISATS and ISYDGTV (reference sequence). Germline trimming cut 2 bases from V and 13 bases from J; bases unmatched to any gene: 11. The CDR3 has 16 amino acids. The CDR3 is CALWEAIGLGKKIKVF. In DNA, the CDR3 is TGTGCCTTGTGGGAGGCAATTGGGTTAGGCAAAAAAATCAAGGTATTT.

With regard to this clone: The protein held in TCRdb is that of a much larger clone and does not match this DNA's translation at residue 16, likely because of a read error; the protein shown is translated from the DNA. This chain joins TRGV9 and TRGJP1. TCRdb supplies no J gene; here it was assigned by aligning the nucleotide sequence to germline. This CDR3 comprises 17 residues. Per the germline V gene, CDR1 is GITISATS and CDR2 is ISYDGTV (reference sequence). V dropped 0 bases and J dropped 15; count of bases not matched to a gene: 22. Here the CDR3 reads CALWEVILELGKKIKIF. Here the CDR3 DNA reads TGTGCCTTGTGGGAGGTGATTCTAGAGTTGGGCAAAAAAATCAAGATATTT.

With regard to this clone: This likely traces to a read error, being one base from a far larger clone. Other DNA variants within this sample encode the same CDR3. The V call is TRGV9, the J call TRGJP1. The J gene is not listed in TCRdb, so it was assigned here from a DNA match to germline. Germline V CDR1 and CDR2: GITISATS, ISYDGTV (reference sequence). The CDR3 length is 16 residues. The CDR3: CALWEAINTTGWFKIF. The CDR3 DNA sequence: TGCGCCTTGTGGGAGGCAATCAATACCACTGGTTGGTTCAAGATATTT.

As regards this clone: A far larger clone is just one base off, so this is likely a read error. The J gene went uncalled, whereas the V gene is TRGV4. Germline V gene lookup returns CDR1 EGSTGY and CDR2 YDSYTSSV. The CDR3 has 11 residues. CDR3 in DNA: TGTGCCACCTGGGCGGAGTATAAGAAGCTCTTT. Amino acid sequence: CATWAEYKKLF.

By its share, this clone is large. The same CDR3 also results from other DNA sequences found in this sample. V usage is TRGV9 and J usage is TRGJP. The junction had 2 bases not matched to a gene; V was cut back by 0 bases and J by 6 bases. Per germline, CDR1 GITISATS and CDR2 ISYDGTV (reference sequence). This CDR3 contains 16 residues. Here the CDR3 DNA reads TGTGCCTTGTGGGAGGTGTTAGAGTTGGGCAAAAAAATCAAGGTATTT. It encodes CALWEVLELGKKIKVF.

This clone has ten or more counts. The TCRdb record carries a much larger clone's protein, which differs from this DNA's translation at residue 5; a read error is the likely cause, and the protein listed here is the DNA translation. The V call is TRGV9, the J call TRGJ1 or TRGJ2. V gave up 6 bases and J gave up 4 bases; unmatched junction bases: 12. The germline V gene has CDR1 GITISATS and CDR2 ISYDGTV (reference sequence). The CDR3 consists of 14 residues. The CDR3 DNA is TGTGCCTTGTGGAAGGAATTCAAATATTATAAGAAACTCTTT. It encodes CALWKEFKYYKKLF.

The table lists this clone with many counts. A read error likely explains why the TCRdb protein, taken from a much larger clone, differs from this DNA's translation at residue 8; the protein shown is translated from the DNA. The rearrangement joins TRGV3 to TRGJ1 or TRGJ2. TCRdb lists no J gene, so it was determined here by aligning the DNA to germline. This CDR3 has 11 residues. CDR1 and CDR2 from the germline V gene are VTNTFY and YDVSTARD (reference sequence). As DNA, the CDR3 is TGTGCCACCTGGGACGGTTATAGGAAACTCTTT. Residues: CATWDGYRKLF.

This clone was counted a few times. This DNA's translation differs at residue 14 from TCRdb's protein, which comes from a much larger clone; a read error is likely, and the protein shown is translated from the DNA. The V call is TRGV9, the J call TRGJP. The J gene is absent in TCRdb and was assigned here via DNA matching to germline. This CDR3 contains 17 residues. Looked up from germline, CDR1 is GITISATS and CDR2 is ISYDGTV (reference sequence). CDR3 sequence (DNA): TGTGCCTTGTGGGGTCAAGAAGCAGGGTTGGGCAAAAAAAGCAAGGTATTT. Translation: CALWGQEAGLGKKSKVF.

In its sample, this clone was seen a few times. Being one base from a much bigger clone, this may be a read error. CDR3 region: CATWDGPDHKFYYKKLF. CDR3 in DNA: TGTGCCACCTGGGATGGGCCCGACCATAAATTTTATTATAAGAAACTCTTT. The chain recombines TRGV4 with TRGJ1 or TRGJ2. The CDR3 is made up of 17 amino acids. Germline V gives CDR1 EGSTGY, CDR2 YDSYTSSV. The J segment lost 3 bases and the V segment lost 0 bases, leaving 14 bases of the junction unmatched.

This clone was seen more than once but under ten times. TCRdb pairs this DNA with a much larger clone's protein that differs at residue 2, likely a read error; the protein shown was translated from the DNA. V gene TRGV3 combines with J gene TRGJ1 or TRGJ2. TCRdb carries no J gene annotation; the J gene was assigned here by matching the DNA with germline. In germline, CDR1 is VTNTFY, CDR2 YDVSTARD (reference sequence). The CDR3 covers 17 residues. The CDR3 coding sequence is TGTACCACCTGGGACAGGCTTGGGTCAGCCGTTCGGAATAAGAAACTCTTT. Translated, it gives CTTWDRLGSAVRNKKLF.

About this clone itself: A far larger clone is just one base off, so this is likely a read error. The sample contains more than one DNA sequence encoding this CDR3. V gene TRGV5 combines with J gene TRGJ1 or TRGJ2. V was pared by 5 bases and J by 11 bases, with 9 bases of the junction left unmatched. CDR3 length: 11 amino acids. Germline V gene data show CDR1 as VINAFY and CDR2 as YDVSNSKD. DNA for the CDR3: TGTGCCACCTGGGTCTACGGCGAGAAACTCTTT. This encodes CATWVYGEKLF.

In this sample, this clone turned up many times. A far larger clone is just one base off, so this is likely a read error. Other DNA sequences within the sample encode an identical CDR3. This chain uses TRGV9 with TRGJ1 or TRGJ2. The germline V gene has CDR1 GITISATS and CDR2 ISYDGTV (reference sequence). CDR3 length: 11 residues. Here the CDR3 reads CALWGGCRKLF. DNA for the CDR3: TGCGCCTTGTGGGGGGGCTGTAGGAAACTCTTT.

Many counts were recorded for this clone. This likely came from a read error, as a far larger clone is one base away. The sample contains more than one DNA sequence encoding this CDR3. CDR3 sequence: CATWDSSRSDWIKTF. The CDR3 DNA reads TGTGCCACCTGGGACAGTTCACGTAGTGATTGGATCAAGACGTTC. The gene calls are TRGV5 and TRGJP2. The germline V gene has CDR1 VINAFY and CDR2 YDVSNSKD. The CDR3 is made up of 15 amino acids.

Regarding this clone: The protein given by TCRdb reflects a much larger clone and differs at residue 9 from this DNA's translation, likely from a read error; the protein shown is the DNA's translation. With the J gene uncalled, the V gene is TRGV9. The CDR3 contains 11 residues. Germline assignment: CDR1 GITISATS and CDR2 ISYDGTV (reference sequence). CDR3 DNA sequence: TGTGCCTTGTGGGAGGTTAGAGAGGAACTCTTT. This sequence encodes CALWEVREELF.

This clone was counted at least ten times. The protein held in TCRdb is that of a much larger clone and does not match this DNA's translation at residue 7, likely because of a read error; the protein shown is translated from the DNA. The chain recombines TRGV3 with TRGJ1 or TRGJ2. The CDR3 sequence is 13 residues long. Germline V gene lookup returns CDR1 VTNTFY and CDR2 YDVSTARD (reference sequence). The V gene end was trimmed by 0 bases and the J gene end by 7 bases; junction bases not matched to a gene: 6. The CDR3 DNA is TGTGCCACCTGGGACAGGCAGGGGTATAAGAAACTCTTT. Encoded protein: CATWDRQGYKKLF.

This clone was recorded at least ten times. TCRdb lists the protein of a much larger clone for this DNA, which differs at residue 14, so this is likely a read error; the protein given here is translated from the DNA itself. The V and J genes are TRGV9 and TRGJP. The CDR3 is 17 residues long. Per germline, CDR1 GITISATS and CDR2 ISYDGTV (reference sequence). The CDR3 DNA sequence: TGTGCCTTGTGGGAGCTACATCAAGAGTTGGGCAAAAAAACCAAGGTATTT. Amino acids: CALWELHQELGKKTKVF.

This clone was seen more than once but under ten times. The TCRdb protein, from a much larger clone, departs from this DNA's translation at residue 7, likely by read error; the protein shown derives from the DNA. The V call is TRGV9, the J call TRGJ1 or TRGJ2. Here the J gene came from matching the DNA to germline, since TCRdb omits it. CDR1 GITISATS and CDR2 ISYDGTV come from the germline V gene (reference sequence). After removal of 5 bases from V and 10 bases from J, the junction contained 8 bases not matched to a gene. This CDR3 spans 11 amino acids. The CDR3 DNA sequence: TGTGCCTTGTGGGTTGCCATAAAGAAACTCTTT. Its protein is CALWVAIKKLF.